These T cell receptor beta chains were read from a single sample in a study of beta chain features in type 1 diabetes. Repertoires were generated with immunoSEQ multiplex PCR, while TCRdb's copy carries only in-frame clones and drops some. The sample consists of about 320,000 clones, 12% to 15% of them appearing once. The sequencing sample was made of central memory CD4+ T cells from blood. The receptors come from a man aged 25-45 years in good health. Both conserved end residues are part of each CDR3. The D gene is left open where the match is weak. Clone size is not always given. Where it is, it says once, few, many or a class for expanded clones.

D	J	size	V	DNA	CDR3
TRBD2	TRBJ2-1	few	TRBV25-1	TGTGCCAGCAGCTCGGGGTCTAGCGGGAGGAGGGATGAGCAGTTCTTC	CASSSGSSGRRDEQFF
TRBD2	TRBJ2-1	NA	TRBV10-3	TGTGCCACGTGGACTAGCGGAGAAAGGGGTAGCTCCTACAATGAGCAGTTCTTC	CATWTSGERGSSYNEQFF
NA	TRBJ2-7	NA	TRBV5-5	TGTGCCAGCAGCTTACAGAGCTCCTACGAGCAGTACTTC	CASSLQSSYEQYF
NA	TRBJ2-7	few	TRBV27	TGTGCCAGCAGTGTAAGGCTGAGCTACGAGCAGTACTTC	CASSVRLSYEQYF
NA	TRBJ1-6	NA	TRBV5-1	TGCGCCAGCAGCTTAGGACGCGTAAATTCACCCCTCCACTTT	CASSLGRVNSPLHF
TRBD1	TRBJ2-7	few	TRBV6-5	TGTGCCAGCAGTCGACAGGGAACCAGCTACGAGCAGTACTTC	CASSRQGTSYEQYF
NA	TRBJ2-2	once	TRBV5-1	TGCGCCAGCAGCTTTCGCCCGCCGAACACCGGGGAGCTGTTTTTT	CASSFRPPNTGELFF
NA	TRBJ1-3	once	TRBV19	TGTGCCAGTAGTATCAACGACTTCCTATCTGGAAACACCATATATTTT	CASSINDFLSGNTIYF
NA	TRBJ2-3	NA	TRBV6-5	TGTGCCAGCAGTTACGGAACAGGTCTAGATACGCAGTATTTT	CASSYGTGLDTQYF
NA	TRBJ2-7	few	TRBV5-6	TGTGCCAGCAGCTTGGCAACAGTCTACGAGCAGTACTTC	CASSLATVYEQYF
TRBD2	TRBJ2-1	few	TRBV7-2	TGTGCCAGCAGCTTCGGCGGGGGGGCCAGGTTTCAGTTCTTC	CASSFGGGARFQFF
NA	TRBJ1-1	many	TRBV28	TGTGCCAGCAGTTCCCTTCTGGAACACACTGAAGCTTTCTTT	CASSSLLEHTEAFF
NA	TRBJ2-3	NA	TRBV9	TGTGCCAGCAGTCAAGACCTGTATACGCAGTATTTT	CASSQDLYTQYF
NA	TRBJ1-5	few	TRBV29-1	TGCAGCGTTGAACTAAATAGCAATCAGCCCCAGCATTTT	CSVELNSNQPQHF
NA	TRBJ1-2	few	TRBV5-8	TGTGCCAGCAGCCAGGGAGTCCTCTATGGCTACACCTTC	CASSQGVLYGYTF
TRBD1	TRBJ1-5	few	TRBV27	TGTGCCAGCAGTTTATTCGGGACAGAGAATCAGCCCCAGCATTTT	CASSLFGTENQPQHF
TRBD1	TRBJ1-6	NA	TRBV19	TGTGCCAGTAGCGTCCGGGACAGGAATAATTCACCCCTCCACTTT	CASSVRDRNNSPLHF
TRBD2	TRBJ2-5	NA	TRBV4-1	TGTGCCAGCAGCCAAGAGCAAGCGGGAGGAGAGACCCAGTACTTC	CASSQEQAGGETQYF
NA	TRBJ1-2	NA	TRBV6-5	TGTGCCAGCAGTTCCGCCGGGAGACATGCTGGCTACACCTTC	CASSSAGRHAGYTF
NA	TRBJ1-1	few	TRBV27	TGTGCCAGCAGTGTTACGCTCCAAGGGCGCGCTTTCTTT	CASSVTLQGRAFF
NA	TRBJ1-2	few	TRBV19	TGTGCCAGTAGTATTTCCGGACCAGCACCCTATGGCTACACCTTC	CASSISGPAPYGYTF
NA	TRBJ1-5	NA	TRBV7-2	TGTGCCAGCAGCTTAGGAGCGGGGGGCAATCAGCCCCAGCATTTT	CASSLGAGGNQPQHF
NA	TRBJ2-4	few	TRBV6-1	TGTGCCAGCAGTGAAGCGGGGGGTGAGTACTTC	CASSEAGGEYF
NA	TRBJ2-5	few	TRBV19	TGTGCCAGTGCACCCCAATTCACGGGGCGAGAGACCCAGTACTTC	CASAPQFTGRETQYF